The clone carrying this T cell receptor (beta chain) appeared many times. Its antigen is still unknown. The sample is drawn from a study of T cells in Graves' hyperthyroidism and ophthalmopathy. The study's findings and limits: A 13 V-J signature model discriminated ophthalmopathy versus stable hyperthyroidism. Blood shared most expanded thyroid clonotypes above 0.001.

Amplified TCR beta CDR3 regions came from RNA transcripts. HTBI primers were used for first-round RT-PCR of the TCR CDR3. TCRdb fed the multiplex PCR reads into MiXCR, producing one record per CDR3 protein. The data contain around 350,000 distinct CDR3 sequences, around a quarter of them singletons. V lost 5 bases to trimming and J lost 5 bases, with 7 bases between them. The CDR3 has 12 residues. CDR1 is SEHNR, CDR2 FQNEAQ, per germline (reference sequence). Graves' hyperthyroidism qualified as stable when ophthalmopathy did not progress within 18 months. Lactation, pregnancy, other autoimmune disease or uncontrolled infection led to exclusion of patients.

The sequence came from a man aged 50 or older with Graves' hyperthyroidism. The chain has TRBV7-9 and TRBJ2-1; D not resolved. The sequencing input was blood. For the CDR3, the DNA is TGTGCCAGCAGCGTCCAGAACAATGAGCAGTTCTTC. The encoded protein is CASSVQNNEQFF.